The 15 T cell receptor beta chains in this list originate from one sample, sequenced in a study of identical twins. TCRdb recomputed calls from the 5' RACE reads with MiXCR, one row per CDR3 protein. The table lists 1.5 million to 2 million distinct CDR3 sequences, roughly a third of them singletons. The specimen sequenced was cord blood. All receptors come from a newborn girl in good health.

There are a few counts of this clonotype. CDR3 nucleotides: TGTGCCTGGAGTGTGGGGACTCTCCATAGCAATCAGCCCCAGCATTTT. Translating it yields CAWSVGTLHSNQPQHF. J is TRBJ1-5 and V is TRBV30; D is perhaps TRBD1 (5 bases). Germline loops: CDR1 GTSNPN, CDR2 SVGIG (reference sequence). Trimming shortened V by 0 bases and J by 0 bases, and 12 bases separated the two germline ends. The length of the CDR3 is 16 residues.

This clonotype occurred a few times. V is TRBV29-1 and J is TRBJ2-3; D is ambiguous. CDR1 SQVTM and CDR2 ANQGSEA come from the germline V gene. V dropped 8 bases and J dropped 5 bases, with 14 bases sitting between them. CDR3 size: 12 residues. The CDR3 loop reads CSICELQDTQYF. In DNA form, the CDR3 reads TGCAGCATTTGCGAGCTACAAGATACGCAGTATTTT.

This clonotype was counted between two and nine times. The genes are TRBV19 and TRBJ2-6; perhaps TRBD1 as D (6 bases). Germline V gene lookup returns CDR1 LNHDA and CDR2 SQIVND (reference sequence). V shed 7 bases and J shed 0 bases, with 13 bases lying between them. The CDR3 totals 16 residues. Here the CDR3 DNA reads TGTGCCAGTACCCGGACAGCTACCTCTGGGGCCAACGTCCTGACTTTC. Amino acids: CASTRTATSGANVLTF. Together with reference TRBV19 and TRBJ2-6, the CDR3 gives the full variable domain: DGGITQSPKYLFRKEGQNVTLSCEQNLNHDAMYWYRQDPGQGLRLIYYSQIVNDFQKGDIAEGYSVSREKKESFPLTVTSAQKNPTAFYLCASTRTATSGANVLTFGAGSRLTVL.

The chain joins TRBV20-1 to TRBJ2-7, with TRBD2 identical over 7 bases. This CDR3 is built from 15 residues. Germline V lookup: CDR1 DFQATT, CDR2 SNEGSKA (reference sequence). With V trimmed by 0 bases and J by 2 bases, 7 bases remained unmatched. The CDR3 spells CSARDRSGVPYEQYF. The CDR3 DNA follows: TGCAGTGCTAGAGATAGAAGCGGGGTGCCCTACGAGCAGTACTTC.

This chain uses TRBV5-1 with TRBJ2-4, with a weak D call TRBD1 (5 bases). This CDR3 is 15 amino acids long. The V end was cut by 0 bases, the J end by 7 bases, with 14 bases between. Germline CDR1 and CDR2: SGHRS and YFSETQ. CDR3 DNA sequence: TGCGCCAGCAGCTTGGGGGGCAGTATTGGGAACATTCAGTACTTC. Translation gives CASSLGGSIGNIQYF.

The gene calls are TRBV4-1 and TRBJ2-1, with D unclear. The tail of the sequence fits TRBJ2-7 better, so the J call may be wrong. In germline, CDR1 is MGHRA, CDR2 YSYEKL. The CDR3 loop spans 15 amino acids. CDR3 protein: CASSQDRWPYNEQYF. The CDR3 DNA is TGCGCCAGCAGCCAAGATCGGTGGCCCTACAATGAGCAGTACTTC.

The chain is built from TRBV12-3 or TRBV12-4 and TRBJ1-2; tentatively, D is TRBD1 (5 bases). Between the trimmed V and J ends, which lost 3 bases and 4 bases, there was a span of 15 bases. The CDR3 contains 15 residues. The CDR3 is CASSLGEILIYGYTF. Here the CDR3 DNA reads TGTGCCAGCAGTTTGGGGGAAATCTTAATCTATGGCTACACCTTC.

On this clonotype itself: The junction departs from germline at one end; a sequencing error may be responsible. The chain employs TRBV7-9 and TRBJ2-3; no definite D call. Germline lookup yields CDR1 SEHNR and CDR2 FQNEAQ (reference sequence). The CDR3 has 17 amino acids. The CDR3 region is CASSRTETRPYTDTRYF. The CDR3, as DNA: TGTGCCAGCAGCCGAACCGAGACCAGGCCTTACACAGATACGCGGTATTTT.

This clonotype was recorded at least ten times. The chain links TRBV29-1 to TRBJ2-3; D might be TRBD1 (6 bases). Trimming left V 2 bases short and J 2 bases short, with 26 bases between. Germline V gene sequence: CDR1 SQVTM, CDR2 ANQGSEA. The CDR3 spans 19 residues. The CDR3 region has the DNA TGCAGCGTTGAAAACCGGAACAGGGAGAGTGAGGGTAACACAGATACGCAGTATTTT. Encoded protein: CSVENRNRESEGNTDTQYF.

This clonotype was seen a handful of times. V and J are TRBV29-1 and TRBJ2-2; 7 nucleotides agree with TRBD2. Germline values: CDR1 SQVTM, CDR2 ANQGSEA. The length of the CDR3 is 15 residues. The junction had 5 bases not matched to a gene; V was cut back by 1 base and J by 3 bases. The CDR3 DNA reads as TGCAGCGTTGAAGTGGGCGGGGGATACACCGGGGAGCTGTTTTTT. Its translation is CSVEVGGGYTGELFF.

The V call is TRBV29-1, the J call TRBJ1-1, with a weak D call TRBD1 (5 bases). The germline V gene has CDR1 SQVTM and CDR2 ANQGSEA. V was cut by 4 bases and J by 2 bases, with 8 bases left in between. The CDR3 is made up of 12 amino acids. The CDR3 reads CSVGRENTEAFF. The CDR3 DNA reads as TGCAGCGTTGGCAGGGAAAACACTGAAGCTTTCTTT.

This chain joins TRBV7-8 and TRBJ1-3; possibly TRBD1 for D (5 bases). This CDR3 is built from 17 residues. The germline V gene has CDR1 SGHVS and CDR2 FQNEAQ. Trimming took 1 base from V and 0 from J, leaving 13 bases between them. The chain's CDR3 is CASSLGGGPSSGNTIYF. CDR3 DNA sequence: TGTGCCAGCAGCTTAGGGGGGGGACCCTCCTCTGGAAACACCATATATTTT.

This rearrangement joins TRBV4-2 to TRBJ1-2; the match to TRBD1 covers 8 bases. Germline CDR1 is LGHNA and CDR2 is YNFKEQ. The CDR3 spans 18 residues. J was trimmed by 0 bases and V by 4 bases; bases with no gene match: 13. CDR3 coding DNA: TGTGCCAGCAGCCGCAAAAGGGGGGACAGGATACCTAACTATGGCTACACCTTC. Translated: CASSRKRGDRIPNYGYTF.

Note on this clonotype: A much larger clone lies a single base off, so this may be a read error. The CDR3 spells CASSYSIQGQADTRYF. The CDR3 DNA sequence: TGTGCCAGCAGTTACTCGATCCAGGGGCAAGCAGATACGCGGTATTTT. The rearrangement links TRBV6-5 to TRBJ2-3, with a possible D match to TRBD1 (6 bases). The CDR3 is 16 residues long. Germline CDR1 is MNHEY and CDR2 is SVGAGI.

This clonotype was detected many times. The chain employs TRBV5-1 and TRBJ2-7; weak D call: TRBD1 (5 bases). Germline V CDR1 and CDR2: SGHRS, YFSETQ. The V end lost 4 bases, the J end lost 3 bases, and 11 bases lay between the germline ends. The CDR3 covers 13 residues. CDR3: CASSPDSYYEQYF. The CDR3 nucleotides read TGCGCCAGCAGCCCAGACAGTTACTACGAGCAGTACTTC.